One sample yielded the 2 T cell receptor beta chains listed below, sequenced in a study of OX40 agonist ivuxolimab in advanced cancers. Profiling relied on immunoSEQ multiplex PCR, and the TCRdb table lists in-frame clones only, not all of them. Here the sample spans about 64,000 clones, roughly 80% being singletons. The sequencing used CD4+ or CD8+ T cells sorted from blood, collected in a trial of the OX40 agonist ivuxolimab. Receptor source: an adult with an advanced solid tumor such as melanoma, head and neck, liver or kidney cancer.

The CDR3 DNA reads TGTGCCAGCAGCTTAGGACTTGGGGACACAGATACGCAGTATTTT. It translates to CASSLGLGDTDTQYF. The chain is built from TRBV7-9 and TRBJ2-3; unclear D gene. Trimming stripped 1 base from V and 2 bases from J, with 10 bases between. The CDR3 is 15 residues long. The germline V gene encodes CDR1 SEHNR and CDR2 FQNEAQ (reference sequence).

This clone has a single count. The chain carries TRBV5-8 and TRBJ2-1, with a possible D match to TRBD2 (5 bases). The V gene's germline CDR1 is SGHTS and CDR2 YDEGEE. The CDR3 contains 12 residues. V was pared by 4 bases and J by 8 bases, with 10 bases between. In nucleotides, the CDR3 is TGTGCCAGCAGCGCAACTAGGTATGAGCAGTTCTTC. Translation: CASSATRYEQFF. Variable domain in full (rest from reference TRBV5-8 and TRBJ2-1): EAGVTQSPTHLIKTRGQQATLRCSPISGHTSVYWYQQALGLGLQFLLWYDEGEERNRGNFPPRFSGRQFPNYSSELNVNALELEDSALYLCASSATRYEQFFGPGTRLTVL.